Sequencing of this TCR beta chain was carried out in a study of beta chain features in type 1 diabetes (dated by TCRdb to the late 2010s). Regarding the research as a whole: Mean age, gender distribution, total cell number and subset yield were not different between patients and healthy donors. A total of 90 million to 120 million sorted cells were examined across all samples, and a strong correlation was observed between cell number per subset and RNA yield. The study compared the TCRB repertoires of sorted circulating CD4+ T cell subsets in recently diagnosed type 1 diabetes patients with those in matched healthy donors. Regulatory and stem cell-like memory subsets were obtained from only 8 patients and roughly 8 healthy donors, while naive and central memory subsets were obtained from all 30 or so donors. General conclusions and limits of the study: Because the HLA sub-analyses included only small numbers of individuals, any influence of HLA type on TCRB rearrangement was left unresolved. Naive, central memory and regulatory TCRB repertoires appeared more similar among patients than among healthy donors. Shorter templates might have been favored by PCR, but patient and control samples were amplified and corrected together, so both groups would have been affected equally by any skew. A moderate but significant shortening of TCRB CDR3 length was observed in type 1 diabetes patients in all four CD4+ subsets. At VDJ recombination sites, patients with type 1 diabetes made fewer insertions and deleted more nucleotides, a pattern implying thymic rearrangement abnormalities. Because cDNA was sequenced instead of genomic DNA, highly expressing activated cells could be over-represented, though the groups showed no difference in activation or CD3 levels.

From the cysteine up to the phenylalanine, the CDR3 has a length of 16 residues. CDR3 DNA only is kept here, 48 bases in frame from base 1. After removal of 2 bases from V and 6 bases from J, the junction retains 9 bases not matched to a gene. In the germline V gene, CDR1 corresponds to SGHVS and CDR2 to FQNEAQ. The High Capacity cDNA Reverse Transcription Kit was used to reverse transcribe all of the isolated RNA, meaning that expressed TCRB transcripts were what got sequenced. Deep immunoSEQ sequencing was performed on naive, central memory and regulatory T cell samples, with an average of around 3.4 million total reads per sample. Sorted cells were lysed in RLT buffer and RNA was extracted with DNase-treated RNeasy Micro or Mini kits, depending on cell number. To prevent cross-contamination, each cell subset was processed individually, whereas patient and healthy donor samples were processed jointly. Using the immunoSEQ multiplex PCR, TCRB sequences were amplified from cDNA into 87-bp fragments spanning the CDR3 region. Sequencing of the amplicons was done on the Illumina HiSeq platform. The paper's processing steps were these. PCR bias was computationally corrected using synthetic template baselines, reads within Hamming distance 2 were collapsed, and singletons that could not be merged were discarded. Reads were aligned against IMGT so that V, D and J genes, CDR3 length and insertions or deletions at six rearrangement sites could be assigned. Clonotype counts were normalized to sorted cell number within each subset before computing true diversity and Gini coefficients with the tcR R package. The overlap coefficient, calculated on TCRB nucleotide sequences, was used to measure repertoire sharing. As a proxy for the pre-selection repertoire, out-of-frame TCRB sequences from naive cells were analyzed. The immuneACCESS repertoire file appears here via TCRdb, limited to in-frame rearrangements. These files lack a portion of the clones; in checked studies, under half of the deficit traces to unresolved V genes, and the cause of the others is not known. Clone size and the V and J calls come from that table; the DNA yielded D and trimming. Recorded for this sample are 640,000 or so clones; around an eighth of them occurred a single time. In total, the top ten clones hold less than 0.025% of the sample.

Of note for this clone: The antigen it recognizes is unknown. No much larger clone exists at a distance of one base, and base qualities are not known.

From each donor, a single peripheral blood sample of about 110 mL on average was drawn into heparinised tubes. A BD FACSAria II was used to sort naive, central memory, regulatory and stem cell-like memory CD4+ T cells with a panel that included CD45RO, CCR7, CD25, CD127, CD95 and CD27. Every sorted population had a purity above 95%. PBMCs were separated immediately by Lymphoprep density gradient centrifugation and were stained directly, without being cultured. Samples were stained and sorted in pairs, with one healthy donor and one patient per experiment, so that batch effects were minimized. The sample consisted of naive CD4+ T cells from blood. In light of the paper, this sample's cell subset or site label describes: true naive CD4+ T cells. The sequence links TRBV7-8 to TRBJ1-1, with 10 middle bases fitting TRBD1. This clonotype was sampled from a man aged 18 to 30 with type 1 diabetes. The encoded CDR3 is CASSLLTRTGGPEAFF. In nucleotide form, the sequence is TGTGCCAGCAGCTTACTGACACGGACAGGGGGTCCTGAAGCTTTCTTT. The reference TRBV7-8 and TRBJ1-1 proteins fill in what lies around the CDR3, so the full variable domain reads GAGVSQSPRYKVAKRGQDVALRCDPISGHVSLFWYQQALGQGPEFLTYFQNEAQLDKSGLPSDRFFAERPEGSVSTLKIQRTQQEDSAVYLCASSLLTRTGGPEAFFGQGTRLTVV.